A selection of T cell receptor beta chains follows, all from one sample in a study of Ad26.COV2.S vaccination and SARS-CoV-2 variants. Method: immunoSEQ multiplex PCR; TCRdb's copy keeps in-frame clones and lacks some. The sample has more than 350,000 clones; around 90% are singletons. The sequencing here drew on peripheral blood, taken in a trial of Ad26.COV2.S vaccine versus placebo. All receptors come from a person aged 18 to 65 who received the Ad26.COV2.S COVID-19 vaccine or a placebo. Both conserved end residues are part of each CDR3. A D gene is named only where the DNA matches it firmly. Only part of the rows carry a size: once, few, many, or a class if the clone is expanded.

CDR3 DNA	CDR3 protein	D gene	J gene	V gene	clone size
TGTGCCAGCAGTTACCGACAGGGGATAGGGCAAGAGACCCAGTACTTC	CASSYRQGIGQETQYF	TRBD1	TRBJ2-5	TRBV28	.
TGTGCCAGCAGCTTCTCCGGGACAGGGGTGAGGGAGCAGTACTTC	CASSFSGTGVREQYF	TRBD1	TRBJ2-7	TRBV7-2	.
TGTGCCAGCAGTTACGGGGAGAGAAAGACGGACTATGGCTACACCTTC	CASSYGERKTDYGYTF	.	TRBJ1-2	TRBV6-7	.
TGTGCCAGCAGTGAAGCGCCAGGCGGCTATGGCTACACCTTC	CASSEAPGGYGYTF	.	TRBJ1-2	TRBV2	.
TGTGCCAGCTCACCTACCCGGGCGTCCTACAATGAGCAGTTCTTC	CASSPTRASYNEQFF	.	TRBJ2-1	TRBV18	.
TGCGCCAGCAGCCAAGAGGGGCAGCAAAATCAGCCCCAGCATTTT	CASSQEGQQNQPQHF	.	TRBJ1-5	TRBV4-1	once
TGTGCCAGCAGCAAATTCCCCCGGGGCCTCTTTAGCAATCAGCCCCAGCATTTT	CASSKFPRGLFSNQPQHF	.	TRBJ1-5	TRBV21-1	.
TGTGCCAGCAGCTTAGCCGGGACTAGCGGGAGGTACGAGCAGTACTTC	CASSLAGTSGRYEQYF	TRBD2	TRBJ2-7	TRBV7-8	.
TGTGCCACCAGTCCCGGCCCTGAGATGCCCCTCCACTTT	CATSPGPEMPLHF	.	TRBJ1-6	TRBV15	.
TGTGCCAGCAGCGAGGACAGGGGGCAATTAGGCTACACCTTC	CASSEDRGQLGYTF	TRBD1	TRBJ1-2	TRBV5-4	.
TGTGCCAGCAGCCGACAGGGGGCCCCACTTAATTCACCCCTCCACTTT	CASSRQGAPLNSPLHF	TRBD1	TRBJ1-6	TRBV27	.
TGTGCCTGGAGTCACGGGACTAGCACAGATACGCAGTATTTT	CAWSHGTSTDTQYF	.	TRBJ2-3	TRBV30	.
TGTGCCACCAGTGAAGGACAGGGTGGCTACACCTTC	CATSEGQGGYTF	TRBD1	TRBJ1-2	TRBV24-1	.
TGTGCCACGAACGACAGGGGGCTAGTGAACACTGAAGCTTTCTTT	CATNDRGLVNTEAFF	TRBD1	TRBJ1-1	TRBV6-5	.
TGTGCCAGCAGTTTATTAGGGAACACTGAAGCTTTCTTT	CASSLLGNTEAFF	.	TRBJ1-1	TRBV28	.
TGTGCCAGCAGCCCCCAGCGCGGGGCAGACTCCTACAATGAGCAGTTCTTC	CASSPQRGADSYNEQFF	.	TRBJ2-1	TRBV14	.
TGCGCCAGCAGCCGCGGACAGACCTACGAGCAGTACTTC	CASSRGQTYEQYF	.	TRBJ2-7	TRBV4-1	few
TGTGCCAGCAGCCAAGAGGGCGGGGGGAACACTGAAGCTTTCTTT	CASSQEGGGNTEAFF	.	TRBJ1-1	TRBV4-2	.
TGTGCCAGCGGACGTGACAATGAGCAGTTCTTC	CASGRDNEQFF	.	TRBJ2-1	TRBV28	.
TGTGCCAGCAGTGTCAGACAGGGGACTCAGCCCCAGCATTTT	CASSVRQGTQPQHF	TRBD1	TRBJ1-5	TRBV6-2/TRBV6-3	.
TGTGCCAGTACCTCGGGGGCGGCTAGCGGGAATAATGAGCAGTTCTTC	CASTSGAASGNNEQFF	TRBD2	TRBJ2-1	TRBV19	.
TGTGCCAGCAGTGAATATGACGTTTCCTCGGATGAGCAGTTCTTC	CASSEYDVSSDEQFF	.	TRBJ2-1	TRBV25-1	.
TGTGCCAGCTCACCAAGCACTAGCGGGAGTGTGGAGACCCAGTACTTC	CASSPSTSGSVETQYF	TRBD2	TRBJ2-5	TRBV18	.
TGTGCCAGCAGCCCCAGGGGCGCGGGTGGGGCCAACGTCCTGACTTTC	CASSPRGAGGANVLTF	.	TRBJ2-6	TRBV7-9	.
TGTGCCAGTAGTATAGCCGGCACCCTGAACACTGAAGCTTTCTTT	CASSIAGTLNTEAFF	.	TRBJ1-1	TRBV19	.
TGTGCCAGCAGTCCATTAGCGGGATTAAACTACGAGCAGTACTTC	CASSPLAGLNYEQYF	TRBD2	TRBJ2-7	TRBV27	once
TGTGCCATCAGTGAGCCTAGCGGGAGGGCCAGGGCAGATACGCAGTATTTT	CAISEPSGRARADTQYF	TRBD2	TRBJ2-3	TRBV10-3	once
TGCGCCAGCAGCTTGGCCGGCCAGCGGAGGTTCACCGGGGAGCTGTTTTTT	CASSLAGQRRFTGELFF	.	TRBJ2-2	TRBV5-1	.
TGTGCCAGCACCGGGGGCGGCAGGGGCGGGGGTTATGGCTACACCTTC	CASTGGGRGGGYGYTF	.	TRBJ1-2	TRBV28	.
TGTGCCAGCTCACCCTCGACCGAAACCTACGAGCAGTACTTC	CASSPSTETYEQYF	.	TRBJ2-7	TRBV18	.
TGTGCCAGCAGCGCCCCAGGGAACACCGGGGAGCTGTTTTTT	CASSAPGNTGELFF	.	TRBJ2-2	TRBV9	few
TGTGCCAGCAGCTTGTCACTAGCGGTCTACAATGAGCAGTTCTTC	CASSLSLAVYNEQFF	TRBD2	TRBJ2-1	TRBV7-6	.
TGTGCCAGCAGTTACGTTAGCAATCAGCCCCAGCATTTT	CASSYVSNQPQHF	.	TRBJ1-5	TRBV6-6	.
TGTGCCAGCAGTTCTACGGAGCAGGCGAGCGAGCAGTACTTC	CASSSTEQASEQYF	.	TRBJ2-7	TRBV28	once
TGTGCCAGTAGTGTACCTAGGTCCTACAATGAGCAGTTCTTC	CASSVPRSYNEQFF	.	TRBJ2-1	TRBV19	.
TGTGCCAGCAGTGAAGGGACTAGCGGGAGAACAGATACGCAGTATTTT	CASSEGTSGRTDTQYF	TRBD2	TRBJ2-3	TRBV6-1	.
TGTGCCAGCAGTTATCGGTTGGGATATAATTCACCCCTCCACTTT	CASSYRLGYNSPLHF	.	TRBJ1-6	TRBV6-2/TRBV6-3	once
TGTGCCAGCAGCTTGTTGCCCATCCAAGAGACCCAGTACTTC	CASSLLPIQETQYF	.	TRBJ2-5	TRBV5-6	.
TGTGCCTGGAGTGCACCTGGGACTAGCGGGAGTTACGAGCAGTACTTC	CAWSAPGTSGSYEQYF	TRBD2	TRBJ2-7	TRBV30	.
TGTGCCAGCAGCTTATCTTACTTAGAGCCCCAGCATTTT	CASSLSYLEPQHF	.	TRBJ1-5	TRBV7-2	.
TGTGCCAGCTCACCTTCGCAGGGAGGGGGGAGAGAGCAGTACTTC	CASSPSQGGGREQYF	.	TRBJ2-7	TRBV18	.
TGTGCCAGCAGCCTAACCGTCCCGGGACAGGGGGCGCAGGCTTACGAGCAGTACTTC	CASSLTVPGQGAQAYEQYF	TRBD1	TRBJ2-7	TRBV3-1/TRBV3-2	.
TGTGCTAGTGGTTTGGCCAATACTGTATGGGACAGTCCGATACGGGGCTACACCTTC	CASGLANTVWDSPIRGYTF	TRBD1	TRBJ1-2	TRBV12-5	.
TGTGCCAGCAGTTCTTTGAGACTAACAATCAATGAGCAGTTCTTC	CASSSLRLTINEQFF	.	TRBJ2-1	TRBV6-2/TRBV6-3	.
TGTGCCAGCAGTTACGACGCCCTGTCGGCTCGGGGGGCCGGTTACGAGCAGTACTTC	CASSYDALSARGAGYEQYF	.	TRBJ2-7	TRBV6-2/TRBV6-3	once
TGTGCCAGCAGTTGGGCCCGCACAGATACGCAGTATTTT	CASSWARTDTQYF	.	TRBJ2-3	TRBV7-2	.
TGTGCCAGCAGCTTAGCGTGGCAGGGGGTATACAATGAGCAGTTCTTC	CASSLAWQGVYNEQFF	TRBD1	TRBJ2-1	TRBV7-8	.
TGTGCCAGCAGTTTAGCGGTCGGCAGGGTGGGAAACACCATATATTTT	CASSLAVGRVGNTIYF	.	TRBJ1-3	TRBV28	.
TGCGCCAGCAGCCAAGACCCCAGGATGAATGAGCAGTTCTTC	CASSQDPRMNEQFF	.	TRBJ2-1	TRBV4-1	.
TGTGCCAGCGTTGGAAACACCATATATTTT	CASVGNTIYF	.	TRBJ1-3	TRBV19	.
TGTGCCAGCAGTTTATTCCCCCGAGAGCAGTACTTC	CASSLFPREQYF	.	TRBJ2-7	TRBV28	.
TGTGCCAGCAGCTTGGACACTAGCGGGGTTTACGAGCAGTACTTC	CASSLDTSGVYEQYF	TRBD2	TRBJ2-7	TRBV5-4	.
TGTGCCAGCAGCTTAGCGCGGGGTTCTCAGCCCCAGCATTTT	CASSLARGSQPQHF	.	TRBJ1-5	TRBV7-2	.
TGTGCCAGCAGCTGGGGGACAGGGGGCTTGGAGACCCAGTACTTC	CASSWGTGGLETQYF	TRBD1	TRBJ2-5	TRBV5-6	.
TGTGCCAGCAGCCTCCGTACGGGGCTGGGCACCGGGGAGCTGTTTTTT	CASSLRTGLGTGELFF	.	TRBJ2-2	TRBV3-1/TRBV3-2	.
TGTGCCAGCAGCCGTAGAAGACGGGACAGTAGTACCGGGGAGCTGTTTTTT	CASSRRRRDSSTGELFF	TRBD1	TRBJ2-2	TRBV9	.
TGTGCCAGCTCCCCTCGGACAGGGGGCATAATCAACATTCAGTACTTC	CASSPRTGGIINIQYF	TRBD1	TRBJ2-4	TRBV18	.